The present TCR beta chain was sequenced within a study of T cell responses to AZD1222 COVID-19 vaccine. General study findings and limits: Unmutated variant regions are reportedly targeted by nearly half of spike-specific TCRs. White British donors predominated, females outnumbered males, and clonal diversity was possibly underestimated. Spike-specific TCRs gained breadth and depth after people received two AZD1222 doses. Repertoire sampling was restricted to post-peak T cell response timepoints.

Only in-frame clones appear in the TCRdb table, and some are missing; sequencing was by immunoSEQ multiplex PCR. Of 100,000 to 150,000 clones listed, roughly 90% are singletons. Germline lookup yields CDR1 GTSNPN and CDR2 SVGIG (reference sequence). Between the trimmed V and J ends, which lost 0 bases and 10 bases, there was a span of 13 bases. The CDR3 is 14 amino acids. This clone was counted a few times. The antigen remains undetermined. The source is an adult in good health. V and J are TRBV30 and TRBJ1-6, with D unclear. The source material was peripheral blood, sampled on day 0 of AZD1222 vaccination. This CDR3 is CAWSVLIGASPLHF. DNA for the CDR3: TGTGCCTGGAGTGTTTTAATTGGCGCCTCACCCCTCCACTTT.